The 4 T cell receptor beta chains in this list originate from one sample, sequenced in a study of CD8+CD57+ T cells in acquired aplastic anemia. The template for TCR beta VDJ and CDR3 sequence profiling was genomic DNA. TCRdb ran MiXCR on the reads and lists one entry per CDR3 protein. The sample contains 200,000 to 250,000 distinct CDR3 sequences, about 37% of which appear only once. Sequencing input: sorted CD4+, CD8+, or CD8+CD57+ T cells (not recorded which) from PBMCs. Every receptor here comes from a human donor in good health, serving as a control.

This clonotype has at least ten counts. CDR3 nucleotides: TGTGCCAGCAGTTTCAGTCTCGTGACAGGGGGGTATGGCTACACCTTC. Amino acid sequence: CASSFSLVTGGYGYTF. The V call is TRBV12-3 or TRBV12-4, the J call TRBJ1-2, with 9 bases identical to TRBD1. Germline trimming cut 3 bases from V and 5 bases from J; bases unmatched to any gene: 10. The CDR3 has 16 residues.

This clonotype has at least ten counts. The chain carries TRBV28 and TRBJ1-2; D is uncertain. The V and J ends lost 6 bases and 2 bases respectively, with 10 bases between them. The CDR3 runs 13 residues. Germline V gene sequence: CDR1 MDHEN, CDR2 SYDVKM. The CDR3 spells CASRFSGNYGYTF. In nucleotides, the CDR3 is TGTGCCAGCAGGTTTTCAGGCAACTATGGCTACACCTTC.

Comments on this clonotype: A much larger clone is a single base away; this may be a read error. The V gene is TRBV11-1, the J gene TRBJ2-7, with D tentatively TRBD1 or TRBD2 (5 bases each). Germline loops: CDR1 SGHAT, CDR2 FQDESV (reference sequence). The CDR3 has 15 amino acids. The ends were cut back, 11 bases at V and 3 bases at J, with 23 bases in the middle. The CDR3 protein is CACTQNAGTGYEQYF. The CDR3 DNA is TGTGCCTGCACTCAAAACGCTGGGACCGGCTACGAGCAGTACTTC.

CDR3 region: CANGGGYGNEKLFF. The DNA of the CDR3 is TGTGCCAACGGAGGGGGTTATGGTAATGAAAAACTGTTTTTT. This chain joins TRBV19 and TRBJ1-4; TRBD1 is a possible D gene (6 bases). From germline, CDR1 is LNHDA and CDR2 SQIVND (reference sequence). The V end lost 10 bases, the J end lost 4 bases, and 16 bases lay between the germline ends. There are 14 residues in the CDR3.